The sequence of this T cell receptor (beta chain) was determined in a study of early T cells in non-severe SARS-CoV-2 infection. MiXCR, applied by TCRdb to the 5' RACE reads, yields one record per CDR3 protein. Here the sample spans tens of thousands of distinct CDR3 sequences, about 8.2% being singletons. In this sample, this clonotype turned up many times. The clonotype was recovered from an adult who was a healthcare worker with PCR-confirmed SARS-CoV-2 infection or an uninfected control (not recorded which). The sequenced material came from whole blood.

The CDR3 is CASSTGQGFDTQYF. CDR3 bases: TGTGCCAGCAGTACCGGACAGGGTTTTGATACGCAGTATTTT. The chain couples TRBV12-3 or TRBV12-4 to TRBJ2-3; 8 bases are a match to TRBD1. V shed 5 bases and J 6 bases; nucleotides not matched to a gene: 7. The CDR3 extends over 14 amino acids.